This T cell receptor beta chain derives from a study of cytomegalovirus exposure and HLA in healthy donors. General study results and limits: The listing of 150 to 200 TCR beta chains classed them as cytomegalovirus-associated. Later analysis demonstrated an association between a missense DCLRE1C variant and TCR beta V- and J-gene trimming. With high specificity and sensitivity, the classifier reportedly diagnosed cytomegalovirus status.

A multiplex PCR was run with 60 Vbeta primers and 13 Jbeta primers. The method was immunoSEQ multiplex PCR; TCRdb's version includes in-frame clones alone and lacks a portion of them. The table lists about 160,000 clones, 65% to 80% of them singletons. As for this clone: Its antigen remains unknown.

V gave up 5 bases and J gave up 2 bases, with 19 bases separating them. This CDR3 is built from 16 residues. The germline V gene encodes CDR1 MDHEN and CDR2 SYDVKM. The chain links TRBV28 to TRBJ2-7, with D perhaps TRBD1 (5 bases). Sample: PBMCs. The source of this sequence is a man aged 40-49 years in good health and CMV-seronegative. The CDR3 loop reads CASSTTSPGKPYEQYF. Here the CDR3 DNA reads TGTGCCAGCAGTACGACCTCGCCAGGGAAGCCCTACGAGCAGTACTTC.